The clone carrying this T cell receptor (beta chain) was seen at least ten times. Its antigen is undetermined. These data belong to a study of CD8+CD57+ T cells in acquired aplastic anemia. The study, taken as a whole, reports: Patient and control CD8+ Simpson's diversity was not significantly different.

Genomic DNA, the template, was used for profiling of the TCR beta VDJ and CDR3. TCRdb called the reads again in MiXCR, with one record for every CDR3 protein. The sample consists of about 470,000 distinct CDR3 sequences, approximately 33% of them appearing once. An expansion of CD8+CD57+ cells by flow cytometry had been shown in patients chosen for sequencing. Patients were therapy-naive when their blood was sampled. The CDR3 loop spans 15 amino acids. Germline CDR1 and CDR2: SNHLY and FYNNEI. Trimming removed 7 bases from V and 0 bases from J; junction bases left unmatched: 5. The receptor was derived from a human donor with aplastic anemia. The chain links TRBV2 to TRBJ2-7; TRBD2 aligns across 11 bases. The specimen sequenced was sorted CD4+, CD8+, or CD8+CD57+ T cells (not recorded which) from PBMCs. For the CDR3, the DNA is TGTGCCAGCATACCGACTAGCGGGAACTCCTACGAGCAGTACTTC. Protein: CASIPTSGNSYEQYF.